Listed below are T cell receptor beta chains from one sample, sequenced in a study of shared T cell receptors in the human thymus. The table came from immunoSEQ multiplex PCR; TCRdb's copy has only in-frame clones and leaves some out. Among just under 550,000 clones listed, 70% to 80% were seen once. These same data were also listed under a study on human thymus T cells.

Sequenced sample: thymocytes. All receptors derive from a boy under two years old with a congenital heart defect. Each CDR3 is given with its conserved first and last residue. The D gene is left open where the match is weak. Clone size is given for some rows only: seen once, a few or many times, or a class if the clone is expanded.

CDR3 protein	CDR3 DNA	clone size	J gene	V gene	CDR3 length	D gene
CASSPGTGRNEQFF	TGTGCCAGCAGCCCAGGGACAGGGCGGAATGAGCAGTTCTTC	NA	TRBJ2-1	TRBV7-4	14	TRBD1
CASSESVTGLEQYF	TGCGCCAGCAGTGAGTCTGTGACAGGGCTCGAGCAGTACTTC	NA	TRBJ2-7	TRBV10-2	14	TRBD1
CASSPLSTEAFF	TGTGCCAGCTCACCACTTAGCACTGAAGCTTTCTTT	NA	TRBJ1-1	TRBV18	12	NA
CASSLVLAGHSYNEQFF	TGTGCCAGCAGCTTGGTCCTAGCGGGCCACTCCTACAATGAGCAGTTCTTC	NA	TRBJ2-1	TRBV5-4	17	TRBD2
CASSAGDSNQPQHF	TGTGCCAGCAGCGCCGGGGATAGCAATCAGCCCCAGCATTTT	NA	TRBJ1-5	TRBV7-9	14	NA
CASSQDSGDGSEAFF	TGCGCCAGCAGCCAAGATTCAGGGGATGGTTCTGAAGCTTTCTTT	few	TRBJ1-1	TRBV4-3	15	NA
CASSLAGEQYF	TGCGCCAGCAGCTTGGCGGGGGAGCAGTATTTT	once	TRBJ2-3	TRBV5-1	11	NA
CASRTSGGSRELFF	TGTGCCAGCAGGACAAGTGGGGGGTCGCGGGAGCTGTTTTTT	NA	TRBJ2-2	TRBV6-4	14	NA
CASSPPSGRFSYEQYF	TGCGCCAGCAGCCCCCCCAGCGGGAGGTTCTCCTACGAGCAGTACTTC	once	TRBJ2-7	TRBV5-1	16	TRBD2
CASSLRGLAGDTQYF	TGTGCCAGCAGCTTAAGGGGACTAGCAGGGGATACGCAGTATTTT	NA	TRBJ2-3	TRBV7-3	15	TRBD2